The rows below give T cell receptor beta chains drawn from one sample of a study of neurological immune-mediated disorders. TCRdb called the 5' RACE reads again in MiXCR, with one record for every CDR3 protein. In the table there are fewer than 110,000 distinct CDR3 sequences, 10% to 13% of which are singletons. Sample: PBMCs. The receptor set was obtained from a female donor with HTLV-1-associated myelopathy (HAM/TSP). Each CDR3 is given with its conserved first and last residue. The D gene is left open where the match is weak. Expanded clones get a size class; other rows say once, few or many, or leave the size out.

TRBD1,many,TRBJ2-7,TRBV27,CASSSTGTGEYEQYF,TGTGCCAGCAGTTCCACCGGGACAGGGGAGTACGAGCAGTACTTC
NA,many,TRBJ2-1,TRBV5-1,CASSLGGGGLYNEQFF,TGCGCCAGCAGCTTGGGCGGAGGGGGACTGTACAATGAGCAGTTCTTC
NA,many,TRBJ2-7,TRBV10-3,CAISSQGVEQYF,TGTGCCATCAGTTCACAGGGAGTGGAGCAGTACTTC
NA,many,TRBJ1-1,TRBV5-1,CASSIEVQDLNTEAFF,TGCGCCAGCAGTATAGAAGTGCAAGACTTGAACACTGAAGCTTTCTTT
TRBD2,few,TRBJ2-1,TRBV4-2,CASSQDETGGYNEQFF,TGTGCCAGCAGCCAAGATGAAACGGGGGGATACAATGAGCAGTTCTTC
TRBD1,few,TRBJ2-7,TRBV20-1,CSALQGAEEQYF,TGCAGTGCTTTACAGGGGGCCGAAGAGCAGTACTTC
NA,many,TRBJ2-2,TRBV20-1,CSARRSGGAPNTGELFF,TGCAGTGCTCGAAGGTCCGGCGGGGCCCCGAACACCGGGGAGCTGTTTTTT
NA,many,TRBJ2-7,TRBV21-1,CASSKRDGSSYEQYF,TGTGCCAGCAGCAAGAGGGACGGTAGCTCCTACGAGCAGTACTTC
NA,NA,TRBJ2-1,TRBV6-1,CASSELRQGSYNEQFF,TGTGCCAGCAGTGAACTTCGGCAGGGCTCCTACAATGAGCAGTTCTTC
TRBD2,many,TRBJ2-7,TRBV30,CAWSVGEGSYEQYF,TGTGCCTGGAGTGTAGGGGAGGGTTCCTACGAGCAGTACTTC
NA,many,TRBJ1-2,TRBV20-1,CSARLQVLYGYTF,TGCAGTGCTAGACTCCAGGTGCTCTATGGCTACACCTTC
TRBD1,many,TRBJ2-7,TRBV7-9,CASSSDRGRGAYEQYF,TGTGCCAGCAGCTCGGACAGGGGGCGCGGGGCCTACGAGCAGTACTTC
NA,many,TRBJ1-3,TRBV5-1,CASSLDGGRNTIYF,TGCGCCAGCAGCTTGGACGGGGGCAGAAACACCATATATTTT
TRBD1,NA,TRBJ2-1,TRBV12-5,CASSGTGVNEQFF,TGTGCTAGTTCAGGCACAGGGGTTAATGAGCAGTTCTTC
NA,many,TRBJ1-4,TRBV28,CASSLIKGMEKLFF,TGTGCCAGCAGTTTGATAAAGGGTATGGAAAAACTGTTTTTT
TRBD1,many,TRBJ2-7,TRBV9,CASSVNRGQAEQYF,TGTGCCAGCAGCGTAAACAGGGGGCAGGCCGAGCAGTACTTC
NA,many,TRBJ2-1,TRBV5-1,CASSPPQQYINEQFF,TGCGCCAGCAGCCCCCCACAGCAGTACATCAATGAGCAGTTCTTC
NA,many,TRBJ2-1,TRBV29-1,CSLSPPGSNNEQFF,TGCAGCCTTTCCCCCCCGGGTTCCAACAATGAGCAGTTCTTC
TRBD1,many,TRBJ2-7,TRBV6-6,CASSFEGQVLRQYF,TGTGCCAGCAGTTTCGAAGGACAGGTTCTTCGGCAGTACTTC
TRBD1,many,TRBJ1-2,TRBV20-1,CSAEQTGGFNYGYTF,TGCAGTGCTGAACAGACAGGGGGCTTTAACTATGGCTACACCTTC
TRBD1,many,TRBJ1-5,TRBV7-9,CASSGHYGTGSKLNQPQHF,TGTGCCAGCAGCGGGCACTACGGGACAGGGTCTAAACTTAATCAGCCCCAGCATTTT
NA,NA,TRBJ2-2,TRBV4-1,CASRLDVGNTGELFF,TGCGCCAGCAGACTTGACGTAGGGAACACCGGGGAGCTGTTTTTT
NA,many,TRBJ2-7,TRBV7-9,CASSFADSSYEQYF,TGTGCCAGCAGCTTCGCGGACAGCTCCTACGAGCAGTACTTC
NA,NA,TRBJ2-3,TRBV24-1,CATEETYTQYF,TGTGCCACCGAGGAGACTTATACGCAGTATTTT
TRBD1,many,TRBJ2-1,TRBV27,CASSSDRGASYNEQFF,TGTGCCAGCAGTTCGGACAGGGGGGCATCCTACAATGAGCAGTTCTTC
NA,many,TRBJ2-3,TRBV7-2,CASSYWDKRGDTQYF,TGTGCCAGCAGCTACTGGGACAAACGGGGCGATACGCAGTATTTT
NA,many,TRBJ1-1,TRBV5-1,CASSFQGGIAFF,TGCGCCAGCAGCTTCCAGGGTGGAATAGCTTTCTTT
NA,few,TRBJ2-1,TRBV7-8,CASSIRASSTYNEQFF,TGTGCCAGCAGCATCAGAGCAAGTAGTACCTACAATGAGCAGTTCTTC
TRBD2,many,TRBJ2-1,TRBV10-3,CAIRRGGGNNEQFF,TGTGCCATCAGGCGGGGGGGAGGTAACAATGAGCAGTTCTTC
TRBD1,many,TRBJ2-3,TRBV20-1,CSYRQGLSTDTQYF,TGCAGTTACCGACAGGGTCTAAGCACAGATACGCAGTATTTT
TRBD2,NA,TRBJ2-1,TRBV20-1,CSASTSYRLADWNEQFF,TGCAGTGCTAGCACAAGCTATAGACTAGCTGACTGGAATGAGCAGTTCTTC
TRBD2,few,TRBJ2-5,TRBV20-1,CSAKKIGLAQETQYF,TGCAGTGCCAAAAAGATCGGACTAGCTCAAGAGACCCAGTACTTC
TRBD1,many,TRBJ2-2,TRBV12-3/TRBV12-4,CASSTRDSPTGELFF,TGTGCCAGCAGTACCAGGGACAGCCCCACCGGGGAGCTGTTTTTT
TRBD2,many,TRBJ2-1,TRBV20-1,CSARDDAGGFYNEQFF,TGCAGTGCTAGAGATGACGCGGGGGGTTTCTACAATGAGCAGTTCTTC
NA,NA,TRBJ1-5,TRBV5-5,CASSLEGHSNQPQHF,TGTGCCAGCAGCTTGGAGGGACATAGCAATCAGCCCCAGCATTTT
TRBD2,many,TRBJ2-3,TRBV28,CASSLFRLTSGGGTQYF,TGTGCCAGCAGTTTATTCCGACTAACTAGCGGGGGGGGTACGCAGTATTTT
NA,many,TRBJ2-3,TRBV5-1,CASSLDTSPEDTQYF,TGCGCCAGCAGCTTGGATACTAGTCCTGAAGATACGCAGTATTTT
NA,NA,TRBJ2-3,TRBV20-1,CSARSTDTSTDTQYF,TGCAGTGCTAGGTCTACAGATACTAGCACAGATACGCAGTATTTT
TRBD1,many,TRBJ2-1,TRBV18,CASSPDRVNEQFF,TGTGCCAGCTCACCGGACAGGGTCAATGAGCAGTTCTTC
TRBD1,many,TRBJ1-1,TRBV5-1,CASSLVAGGPEAFF,TGCGCCAGCAGCTTGGTGGCAGGGGGGCCTGAAGCTTTCTTT
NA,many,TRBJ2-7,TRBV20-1,CSASPRQGPYEQYF,TGCAGTGCCAGCCCCCGGCAGGGACCCTACGAGCAGTACTTC
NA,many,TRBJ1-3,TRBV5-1,CASSSDSSGNTIYF,TGCGCCAGCAGCTCGGACAGCTCTGGAAACACCATATATTTT
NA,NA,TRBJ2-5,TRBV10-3,CAIGGSMETQYF,TGTGCCATCGGGGGCTCCATGGAGACCCAGTACTTC
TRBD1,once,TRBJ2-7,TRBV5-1,CASMARVFGTANYEQYF,TGCGCCAGCATGGCTCGGGTCTTCGGGACAGCAAACTACGAGCAGTACTTC
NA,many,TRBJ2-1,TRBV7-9,CASSLYQEIYNEQFF,TGTGCCAGCAGCTTATATCAGGAGATCTACAATGAGCAGTTCTTC
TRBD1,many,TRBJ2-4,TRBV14,CASSHLGQAVDIQYF,TGTGCCAGCAGCCACCTGGGACAGGCGGTGGACATTCAGTACTTC
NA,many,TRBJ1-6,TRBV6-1,CASSEAVGWAEPLHF,TGTGCCAGCAGTGAAGCGGTAGGCTGGGCGGAGCCCCTCCACTTT
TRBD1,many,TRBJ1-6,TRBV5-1,CASSLGQGNSPLHF,TGCGCCAGCAGCTTAGGACAGGGGAATTCACCCCTCCACTTT
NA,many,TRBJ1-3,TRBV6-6,CASTFPTSDTIYF,TGTGCCAGCACCTTCCCCACATCTGACACCATATATTTT
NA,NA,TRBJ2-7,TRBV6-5,CASRAFRGESYEQYF,TGTGCCAGCCGGGCCTTCAGGGGAGAATCCTACGAGCAGTACTTC
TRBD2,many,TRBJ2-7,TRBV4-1,CASSQDRASGVYEQYF,TGCGCCAGCAGCCAAGATAGGGCTAGCGGGGTCTACGAGCAGTACTTC
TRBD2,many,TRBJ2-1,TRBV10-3,CAIGLAGGVSSYNEQFF,TGTGCCATAGGACTAGCGGGGGGCGTGAGCTCCTACAATGAGCAGTTCTTC
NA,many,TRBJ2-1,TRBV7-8,CASSLARPGRSYNEQFF,TGTGCCAGCAGCTTAGCGCGGCCAGGACGCTCCTACAATGAGCAGTTCTTC
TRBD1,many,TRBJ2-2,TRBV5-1,CASSRTGANTGELFF,TGCGCCAGCAGCCGGACAGGGGCGAACACCGGGGAGCTGTTTTTT
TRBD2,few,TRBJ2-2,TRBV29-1,CSVAGLAGGPSGELFF,TGCAGCGTTGCAGGACTAGCGGGGGGGCCAAGCGGGGAGCTGTTTTTT